This is a list of T cell receptor beta chains from one sample in a study of T-cell memory formation after mild COVID-19. One entry per CDR3 protein results from TCRdb running MiXCR on the 5' RACE reads. The sample records just under 350,000 distinct CDR3 sequences, over 10% being singletons. The sequenced sample was PBMCs or a T cell subset sorted from them (not recorded which). Receptor source: a young man who had mild COVID-19 (a few samples of this study predate the infection). Cell type and time point are not known. Both conserved end residues are part of each CDR3. D genes are given only for firm matches. Some rows mark clone size as missing; the rest say once, few, many or name a class of expanded clone.

>TRBJ1-1|-|TRBV6-5|-
CASSYSKAVNTEAFF
TGTGCCAGCAGTTACTCGAAGGCGGTGAACACTGAAGCTTTCTTT
>TRBJ2-5|-|TRBV7-3|many
CASSLTGARAETQYF
TGTGCCAGCAGCTTAACGGGGGCCAGGGCTGAGACCCAGTACTTC
>TRBJ2-5|-|TRBV7-4|many
CASSLARRGNGETQYF
TGTGCCAGCAGCTTGGCTCGGCGGGGCAATGGAGAGACCCAGTACTTC
>TRBJ1-1|TRBD1|TRBV5-6|many
CASSQFLTGWTEAFF
TGTGCCAGCAGCCAGTTCTTGACAGGGTGGACTGAAGCTTTCTTT
>TRBJ2-3|-|TRBV5-1|-
CASSPGHVLSTDTQYF
TGCGCCAGCAGCCCCGGACACGTCCTTAGCACAGATACGCAGTATTTT
>TRBJ2-3|-|TRBV5-1|-
CASSPQGRGSDTQYF
TGCGCCAGCAGCCCGCAGGGGCGGGGGTCAGATACGCAGTATTTT
>TRBJ1-1|-|TRBV2|-
CASSVEVGNTEAFF
TGTGCCAGCAGTGTCGAGGTTGGGAACACTGAAGCTTTCTTT
>TRBJ2-3|-|TRBV5-1|-
CASSKSLRDTQYF
TGCGCCAGCAGCAAGAGTCTCCGGGATACGCAGTATTTT
>TRBJ1-4|TRBD1|TRBV12-3/TRBV12-4|-
CASSAAKRQGYFGEKLFF
TGTGCCAGCAGTGCGGCTAAGAGACAGGGGTATTTCGGTGAAAAACTGTTTTTT
>TRBJ2-5|-|TRBV2|once
CATGRMVGTQYF
TGTGCCACCGGACGGATGGTGGGGACCCAGTACTTC
>TRBJ1-1|-|TRBV6-2/TRBV6-3|-
CASSYIQMNTEAFF
TGTGCCAGCAGTTACATCCAGATGAACACTGAAGCTTTCTTT
>TRBJ2-2|-|TRBV28|-
CASSPPRTANTGELFF
TGTGCCAGCAGTCCACCCCGGACCGCGAACACCGGGGAGCTGTTTTTT
>TRBJ1-2|-|TRBV9|-
CASSVDGGLYGYTF
TGTGCCAGCAGCGTAGACGGGGGCCTATATGGCTACACCTTC
>TRBJ2-1|TRBD2|TRBV4-1|many
CASSQVVAGGPYEQFF
TGCGCCAGCAGCCAAGTGGTGGCGGGGGGGCCCTATGAGCAGTTCTTC
>TRBJ1-6|-|TRBV3-1|many
CASSQMTGNSPLHF
TGTGCCAGCAGCCAAATGACGGGTAATTCACCCCTCCACTTT
>TRBJ2-3|TRBD2|TRBV7-3|few
CASGRGVRDTQYF
TGTGCCAGCGGGCGGGGGGTCCGAGATACGCAGTATTTT
>TRBJ2-1|TRBD1|TRBV6-1|few
CASKKNPSTGGQFF
TGTGCCAGCAAAAAGAACCCTAGTACAGGGGGGCAGTTCTTC
>TRBJ2-3|-|TRBV20-1|few
CSLPDRFTTDTQYF
TGCAGTCTCCCCGACAGATTCACCACAGATACGCAGTATTTT
>TRBJ1-6|TRBD1|TRBV20-1|few
CSARDAGTGFSPLHF
TGCAGTGCTAGAGACGCCGGGACAGGGTTTTCACCCCTCCACTTT
>TRBJ2-6|-|TRBV12-3/TRBV12-4|few
CASSGIRASGANVLTF
TGTGCCAGCAGTGGCATAAGGGCTTCTGGGGCCAACGTCCTGACTTTC
>TRBJ2-2|-|TRBV7-9|-
CASSSPAGELFF
TGTGCCAGCAGCTCGCCTGCCGGGGAGCTGTTTTTT
>TRBJ1-1|-|TRBV10-3|few
CAISESTQGTNTEAFF
TGTGCCATCAGTGAGTCGACTCAGGGGACTAACACTGAAGCTTTCTTT
>TRBJ2-3|-|TRBV7-2|-
CASSLAGTTDTQYF
TGTGCCAGCAGCTTAGCGGGTACGACGGATACGCAGTATTTT
>TRBJ2-1|TRBD2|TRBV6-5|-
CASSKGTSGVPRRFF
TGTGCCAGCAGTAAAGGGACTAGCGGGGTCCCCCGGCGGTTCTTC
>TRBJ2-3|-|TRBV2|-
CASSRTPSTDTQYF
TGTGCCAGCAGTAGGACACCTAGCACAGATACGCAGTATTTT
>TRBJ1-2|-|TRBV29-1|-
CSVDAGAANLYGYTF
TGCAGCGTTGACGCGGGGGCTGCCAACCTCTATGGCTACACCTTC
>TRBJ1-1|TRBD1|TRBV5-1|few
CASGDRPNTEAFF
TGCGCCAGCGGGGACAGGCCGAACACTGAAGCTTTCTTT
>TRBJ2-2|-|TRBV6-2/TRBV6-3|many
CASKGWNTGELFF
TGTGCCAGCAAGGGATGGAACACCGGGGAGCTGTTTTTT
>TRBJ2-5|TRBD2|TRBV4-1|many
CASSQETSGQETQYF
TGCGCCAGCAGCCAAGAGACTAGCGGCCAAGAGACCCAGTACTTC
>TRBJ2-2|TRBD1|TRBV5-1|-
CASSEQGSGGELFF
TGCGCCAGCAGCGAACAGGGGTCGGGCGGGGAGCTGTTTTTT
>TRBJ1-5|-|TRBV6-5|-
CASSYGGTQPQHF
TGTGCCAGCAGTTACGGGGGGACTCAGCCCCAGCATTTT
>TRBJ2-1|TRBD1|TRBV6-5|-
CASSYSEGQGPGSEQFF
TGTGCCAGCAGTTACTCGGAGGGACAGGGTCCGGGCAGTGAGCAGTTCTTC
>TRBJ2-3|-|TRBV3-1|-
CASSHAVTDTQYF
TGTGCCAGCAGCCACGCGGTGACAGATACGCAGTATTTT
>TRBJ1-5|-|TRBV28|-
CASTPLPRESVPQHF
TGTGCCAGCACCCCCTTACCCAGGGAGAGTGTGCCCCAGCATTTT
>TRBJ2-2|-|TRBV19|once
CASRAGELFF
TGTGCCAGTAGGGCCGGGGAGCTGTTTTTT
>TRBJ1-1|TRBD1|TRBV20-1|-
CSATGGNTEAFF
TGCAGTGCTACAGGGGGGAACACTGAAGCTTTCTTT
>TRBJ2-2|TRBD1|TRBV7-2|few
CASSSPPGQVYTGELFF
TGTGCCAGCAGCTCCCCCCCGGGACAGGTGTACACCGGGGAGCTGTTTTTT
>TRBJ1-2|-|TRBV6-2/TRBV6-3|few
CASRPTVLYGYTF
TGTGCCAGCAGACCCACAGTGCTCTATGGCTACACCTTC
>TRBJ1-2|-|TRBV25-1|-
CASSSRGRSYTF
TGTGCCAGCAGTTCCAGGGGCCGCAGCTACACCTTC
>TRBJ2-5|TRBD1|TRBV7-2|-
CASSFASDRGRETQYF
TGTGCCAGCAGCTTTGCCTCGGACAGGGGAAGGGAGACCCAGTACTTC
>TRBJ1-1|-|TRBV15|-
CATSRDEMNTEAFF
TGTGCCACCAGCAGAGACGAAATGAACACTGAAGCTTTCTTT
>TRBJ2-3|-|TRBV6-5|-
CASSYLGATQDTQYF
TGTGCCAGCAGTTACTTAGGGGCCACCCAGGATACGCAGTATTTT
>TRBJ1-4|TRBD1|TRBV7-9|many
CASSRDRVALEKLFF
TGTGCCAGCAGCCGAGACAGGGTAGCGTTGGAAAAACTGTTTTTT
>TRBJ2-1|-|TRBV6-2/TRBV6-3|-
CASRGDGGSYNEQFF
TGTGCCAGCAGGGGAGACGGGGGCTCCTACAATGAGCAGTTCTTC
>TRBJ2-3|-|TRBV12-3/TRBV12-4|-
CASTPRASSTDTQYF
TGTGCCAGCACTCCCCGGGCCAGTTCCACAGATACGCAGTATTTT
>TRBJ2-5|-|TRBV11-2|few
CASSLDRGQTQYF
TGTGCCAGCAGCTTAGATCGGGGGCAGACCCAGTACTTC
>TRBJ1-2|-|TRBV7-2|-
CASSLEWNYGYTF
TGTGCCAGCAGCTTAGAGTGGAACTATGGCTACACCTTC
>TRBJ2-3|-|TRBV4-3|few
CASSQDPSTDTQYF
TGCGCCAGCAGCCAAGATCCGAGCACAGATACGCAGTATTTT
>TRBJ2-1|-|TRBV20-1|few
CSASGTEVSYNEQFF
TGCAGTGCTAGTGGGACCGAGGTCTCCTACAATGAGCAGTTCTTC
>TRBJ2-7|-|TRBV12-3/TRBV12-4|-
CASSLQVGLGEQYF
TGTGCCAGCAGTTTACAAGTAGGGCTAGGCGAGCAGTACTTC
>TRBJ1-2|-|TRBV20-1|-
CSARVRFGYGYTF
TGCAGTGCTAGAGTTAGGTTTGGGTATGGCTACACCTTC
>TRBJ2-2|TRBD2|TRBV6-2/TRBV6-3|-
CASSYSQSGGGSGELFF
TGTGCCAGCAGTTACTCGCAATCTGGGGGGGGATCCGGGGAGCTGTTTTTT
>TRBJ2-1|TRBD2|TRBV5-1|few
CASSIAGGPYNEQFF
TGCGCCAGCAGCATAGCGGGGGGGCCCTACAATGAGCAGTTCTTC
>TRBJ2-7|TRBD1|TRBV27|-
CSSSMTGQYEQYF
TGTTCCAGCAGTATGACAGGGCAATACGAGCAGTACTTC
>TRBJ2-5|TRBD1|TRBV29-1|-
CSVGRDRGETQYF
TGCAGCGTCGGGCGGGACAGGGGAGAGACCCAGTACTTC
>TRBJ2-5|-|TRBV28|-
CASSRTVNTQYF
TGTGCCAGCAGTCGGACGGTTAACACCCAGTACTTC
>TRBJ1-2|-|TRBV7-6|-
CASSPALSNYGYTF
TGTGCCAGCAGCCCGGCCCTGTCTAACTATGGCTACACCTTC